The 28 T cell receptor beta chains below come from one sample, sequenced in a study of cytomegalovirus exposure and HLA in healthy donors. The PCR ran on 60 Vbeta and 13 Jbeta primers. The table came from immunoSEQ multiplex PCR; TCRdb's copy has only in-frame clones and leaves some out. In total, the table holds approximately 200,000 clones. Sequencing used PBMCs. Source of these receptors: a boy between 10 and 17 years old in good health and CMV-seronegative.

The chain has TRBV27 and TRBJ2-7, with 13 bases matching TRBD2. The length of the CDR3 is 19 residues. Trimming removed 5 bases from V and 7 bases from J; junction bases left unmatched: 20. CDR1 MNHEY and CDR2 SMNVEV come from the germline V gene (reference sequence). CDR3 in DNA: TGTGCCAGCAGTCCCTTACTAGCGGGGGGGCCTAGCGGGCGTGTTGAGCAGTACTTC. Residues: CASSPLLAGGPSGRVEQYF.

This chain connects TRBV10-3 to TRBJ2-7; D might be TRBD1 (6 bases). V was pared by 3 bases and J by 0 bases, with 12 bases between. The length of the CDR3 is 15 residues. The germline CDR1 and CDR2 sequences are ENHRY and SYGVKD. The CDR3 spells CAISDTGHNSYEQYF. The CDR3, as DNA: TGTGCCATCAGTGATACGGGACACAACTCCTACGAGCAGTACTTC.

In regard to this clone: The conserved phenylalanine or tryptophan is not found at the CDR3 terminus, so this likely reflects a read error. It is unclear where the CDR3 begins or ends on the DNA, so no DNA is shown, and the CDR3 is as TCRdb lists it. The chain recombines TRBV18 with TRBJ2-7; the DNA was not compared with TRBD2, the D call given in the table. In germline, CDR1 is KGHSH, CDR2 LQKENI. The CDR3 is made up of 15 amino acids, end residues included. This chain's CDR3 is CASSEWTSGAHWGEG.

V and J are TRBV15 and TRBJ1-1; D unresolved. This CDR3 contains 15 residues. Looked up from germline, CDR1 is LNHNV and CDR2 is YYDKDF (reference sequence). The V end was cut by 1 base, the J end by 1 base, with 10 bases between. In DNA form, the CDR3 reads TGTGCCACCAGCAGAGGGGTCGCGGGGAACACTGAAGCTTTCTTT. Translation gives CATSRGVAGNTEAFF.

This sequence joins TRBV14 and TRBJ1-6, with 7 bases aligning to TRBD1. The CDR3 spans 15 residues. Germline V gene lookup returns CDR1 SGHDN and CDR2 FVKESK. Trimming cost V 4 bases and J 10 bases; bases outside gene matches: 10. The CDR3 bases are TGTGCCAGCAGCCCGATCCGGGACAGTGGGTCACCCCTCCACTTT. Amino acid sequence: CASSPIRDSGSPLHF.

This chain links TRBV7-2 with TRBJ1-1; no reliable D call. The CDR3 contains 13 residues. Germline loops: CDR1 SGHTA, CDR2 FQGNSA. V lost 1 base to trimming and J lost 0 bases, with 3 bases between them. The CDR3 DNA sequence: TGTGCCAGCAGCTTAGTCTTGAACACTGAAGCTTTCTTT. Residues: CASSLVLNTEAFF.

This chain connects TRBV5-4 to TRBJ1-2; D is undetermined. Trimming removed 0 bases at V and 1 base at J, with 4 bases between. Looked up from germline, CDR1 is SGHNT and CDR2 is YYREEE (reference sequence). This CDR3 comprises 13 residues. The DNA for the CDR3 is TGTGCCAGCAGCTTGGACAGTAACTATGGCTACACCTTC. It encodes CASSLDSNYGYTF.

V and J are TRBV9 and TRBJ1-1, with no clear D. V lost 4 bases and J 1 base, leaving 8 bases between the germline ends. Germline V gene sequence: CDR1 SGDLS, CDR2 YYNGEE. The CDR3 runs 13 residues. CDR3 region: CASSIAWNTEAFF. The CDR3 bases are TGTGCCAGCAGCATAGCGTGGAACACTGAAGCTTTCTTT.

The chain combines TRBV27 with TRBJ1-2, with 8 bases identical to TRBD1. V shed 0 bases, J shed 6 bases, and the junction held 6 bases outside the gene matches. The germline CDR1 and CDR2 sequences are MNHEY and SMNVEV (reference sequence). CDR3 size: 15 residues. The DNA for the CDR3 is TGTGCCAGCAGTTTATCCGGACAGGGTGGGAATGGCTACACCTTC. Amino acid sequence: CASSLSGQGGNGYTF.

V is TRBV5-4 and J is TRBJ2-2, with TRBD2 matching over 8 bases. The germline CDR1 and CDR2 sequences are SGHNT and YYREEE (reference sequence). This CDR3 contains 16 residues. The J segment lost 6 bases and the V segment lost 4 bases, leaving 11 bases of the junction unmatched. The CDR3 coding sequence is TGTGCCAGCAGCAACCCCGGGACTAGATTCGCCGGGGAGCTGTTTTTT. Protein sequence: CASSNPGTRFAGELFF.

A remark on this clone: At the DNA level, this CDR3 is encoded by other sequences in the same sample as well. V and J are TRBV30 and TRBJ1-3; D call uncertain. V was trimmed by 2 bases and J by 0 bases, leaving 5 bases between them. CDR1 is GTSNPN and CDR2 is SVGIG in the germline V gene (reference sequence). This CDR3 has 13 amino acids. The CDR3 DNA reads as TGTGCCTGGAGTCCGGGCTCTGGAAACACCATATATTTT. This sequence encodes CAWSPGSGNTIYF.

The CDR3 spells CASSPVSGTTYEQYF. The CDR3 DNA follows: TGTGCCAGCAGCCCCGTTAGCGGGACTACCTACGAGCAGTACTTC. The gene calls are TRBV7-9 and TRBJ2-7, with TRBD2 matching 8 bases. CDR3 length: 15 residues. CDR1 and CDR2 from the germline V gene are SEHNR and FQNEAQ (reference sequence). The V and J ends lost 5 bases and 2 bases, in that order; junction bases with no gene match: 8.

The chain has TRBV5-4 and TRBJ1-6, with a weak D call TRBD1 (5 bases). This CDR3 is 17 amino acids long. Germline V gene lookup returns CDR1 SGHNT and CDR2 YYREEE (reference sequence). Trimming cost V 2 bases and J 8 bases, with 20 bases left between them. Here the CDR3 DNA reads TGTGCCAGCAGCTTAAGAGGCCTACTAACAGGATATTCACCCCTCCACTTT. As protein: CASSLRGLLTGYSPLHF.

The V gene is TRBV5-4, the J gene TRBJ2-3, with TRBD2 as a possible D gene (6 bases). This CDR3 is built from 16 residues. Germline V CDR1 and CDR2: SGHNT, YYREEE (reference sequence). Trimming stripped 4 bases from V and 4 bases from J, with 19 bases between. CDR3 in amino acids: CASSPESTSFPDTQYF. The CDR3 nucleotides read TGTGCCAGCAGCCCCGAAAGTACTAGCTTCCCAGATACGCAGTATTTT.

The gene calls are TRBV6-1 and TRBJ1-1, with TRBD1 identical over 11 bases. In germline, CDR1 is MNHNS, CDR2 SASEGT. V gave up 5 bases and J gave up 3 bases; unmatched junction bases: 5. The CDR3 runs to 15 residues. The CDR3 coding sequence is TGTGCCAGCAGTACCGGGACAGGGGGAGACACTGAAGCTTTCTTT. Translating it yields CASSTGTGGDTEAFF.

CDR3 sequence (DNA): TGTGCCAGCAGCCTGGGGGCTGTCGTACCCTGGCCCCAGCATTTT. Amino acid sequence: CASSLGAVVPWPQHF. J is TRBJ1-5 and V is TRBV7-2; D is perhaps TRBD1 (6 bases). Trimming shortened V by 5 bases and J by 9 bases, and 20 bases separated the two germline ends. Germline CDR1 SGHTA, CDR2 FQGNSA. This CDR3 is built from 15 residues.

The chain couples TRBV6-1 to TRBJ2-5; 7 nucleotides agree with TRBD2. With the DNA end fitting TRBJ2-7 better, the J assignment may be wrong. The CDR3 consists of 15 residues. Germline V CDR1 and CDR2: MNHNS, SASEGT. The CDR3 DNA follows: TGTGCCAGTAGGGACCGTGGAGCGGGGCTCTACGAGCAGTACTTC. Protein: CASRDRGAGLYEQYF.

This chain uses TRBV25-1 with TRBJ2-1; D is undetermined. The V gene lost 3 bases and the J gene lost 10 bases, with 10 bases spanning the gap. In germline, CDR1 is MGHDK, CDR2 SYGVNS. This CDR3 spans 12 amino acids. CDR3 coding DNA: TGTGCCAGCAGTGACACTGCTATGGAGCAGTTCTTC. Its translation is CASSDTAMEQFF.

V is TRBV13 and J is TRBJ2-5; maybe TRBD1 (7 bases). The V end lost 5 bases, the J end lost 3 bases, and 22 bases lay between the germline ends. Germline CDR1 and CDR2: PRHDT and FYEKMQ (reference sequence). CDR3 length: 17 amino acids. The chain's CDR3 is CASSHYPNSRGEETQYF. The CDR3 coding sequence is TGTGCCAGCAGCCACTATCCCAACAGCAGGGGGGAAGAGACCCAGTACTTC.

The chain employs TRBV6-1 and TRBJ1-6; D perhaps matches TRBD1 (5 bases). Trimming pared 6 bases from V and 8 bases from J, leaving 17 bases between. The CDR3 runs 15 residues. Germline V gene data show CDR1 as MNHNS and CDR2 as SASEGT. Here the CDR3 reads CASSRSLQGDSPLHF. The DNA of the CDR3 is TGTGCCAGCAGCCGCAGTCTCCAAGGGGATTCACCCCTCCACTTT.

The V and J genes are TRBV11-2 and TRBJ2-7; 9 bases line up with TRBD1. Germline values: CDR1 SGHAT, CDR2 FQNNGV. The CDR3 sequence is 15 residues long. The V segment lost 6 bases and the J segment 3 bases; nucleotides outside the gene matches: 9. CDR3 sequence reads: CASSYVGTGYYEQYF. The CDR3 DNA reads as TGTGCCAGCAGTTACGTCGGGACAGGGTACTACGAGCAGTACTTC.

The chain uses TRBV4-1 and TRBJ1-2; D unclear. The CDR3 runs 14 residues. V lost 1 base and J lost 4, with 10 bases in between. Germline V gives CDR1 MGHRA, CDR2 YSYEKL. CDR3 sequence reads: CASSQGRQPYGYTF. In DNA, the CDR3 is TGCGCCAGCAGCCAAGGGCGGCAACCCTATGGCTACACCTTC.

The chain employs TRBV5-5 and TRBJ1-1; D is perhaps TRBD1 (5 bases). Deletions cut 3 bases from V and 7 bases from J, with 19 bases between. The CDR3 contains 15 residues. Germline V gives CDR1 SGHKS, CDR2 YYEKEE (reference sequence). The CDR3 protein is CASSSTLGLPLEAFF. The CDR3 DNA reads TGTGCCAGCAGCTCGACGCTGGGACTTCCCCTTGAAGCTTTCTTT. Full variable domain (rest looked up from reference TRBV5-5 and TRBJ1-1): DAGVTQSPTHLIKTRGQQVTLRCSPISGHKSVSWYQQVLGQGPQFIFQYYEKEERGRGNFPDRFSARQFPNYSSELNVNALLLGDSALYLCASSSTLGLPLEAFFGQGTRLTVV.

The chain links TRBV2 to TRBJ1-1; D might be TRBD1 (5 bases). The CDR3 is 14 residues long. Germline CDR1 reads SNHLY; CDR2 reads FYNNEI. V was trimmed by 6 bases and J by 8 bases, leaving 19 bases between them. As DNA, the CDR3 is TGTGCCAGCAGGACTCCGAAAGGGGCCGGGGAAGCTTTCTTT. Its translation: CASRTPKGAGEAFF. Looking up the rest from reference TRBV2 and TRBJ1-1 gives the full variable domain: EPEVTQTPSHQVTQMGQEVILRCVPISNHLYFYWYRQILGQKVEFLVSFYNNEISEKSEIFDDQFSVERPDGSNFTLKIRSTKLEDSAMYFCASRTPKGAGEAFFGQGTRLTVV.

The chain couples TRBV19 to TRBJ1-1; the D is unclear. The CDR3 has 15 amino acids. Deletions cut 8 bases from V and 0 bases from J, with 16 bases between. The germline V gene encodes CDR1 LNHDA and CDR2 SQIVND (reference sequence). CDR3 region: CASVSRGTLNTEAFF. In DNA form, the CDR3 reads TGTGCCAGTGTTAGCCGGGGAACCTTGAACACTGAAGCTTTCTTT.

The chain carries TRBV18 and TRBJ1-1; unclear D gene. Germline CDR1 is KGHSH and CDR2 is LQKENI. V lost 3 bases and J 0 bases, leaving 11 bases between the germline ends. CDR3 length: 15 amino acids. The DNA for the CDR3 is TGTGCCAGCTCACCGTCGCCCCCGGTGAACACTGAAGCTTTCTTT. Its translation: CASSPSPPVNTEAFF.

The rearrangement links TRBV29-1 to TRBJ1-2; D is unclear. Germline lookup yields CDR1 SQVTM and CDR2 ANQGSEA. Trimming took off 0 bases at V and 3 bases at J, with 8 bases between the two ends. The CDR3 contains 13 residues. CDR3 coding DNA: TGCAGCGTTGAAGATCGGAGGGACTATGGCTACACCTTC. Translation: CSVEDRRDYGYTF. Filled out from reference TRBV29-1 and TRBJ1-2, the complete variable domain reads SAVISQKPSRDICQRGTSLTIQCQVDSQVTMMFWYRQQPGQSLTLIATANQGSEATYESGFVIDKFPISRPNLTFSTLTVSNMSPEDSSIYLCSVEDRRDYGYTFGSGTRLTVV.

The rearrangement joins TRBV30 to TRBJ2-2; maybe TRBD2 (6 bases). Trimming stripped 4 bases from V and 2 bases from J, with 8 bases between. The CDR3 length is 13 residues. The germline gives CDR1 GTSNPN, CDR2 SVGIG (reference sequence). CDR3 loop: CAWTAGNTGELFF. The DNA for the CDR3 is TGTGCCTGGACGGCGGGAAACACCGGGGAGCTGTTTTTT.